Listed here is a single TCR beta chain. This record belongs to a study of T cell changes during pregnancy in multiple sclerosis. TCRdb's table, derived via immunoSEQ multiplex PCR, lists solely in-frame clones and lacks some. Of some 96,000 clones listed, approximately 90% were seen once; the top ten hold around 2.1%. The sample consisted of peripheral blood, taken after pregnancy. The TCR sequence derives from a female donor with multiple sclerosis, enrolled in a pregnancy study.

The CDR3 here is CASTGTGGHQPQHF. The CDR3 DNA reads TGTGCCAGCACCGGGACAGGGGGCCATCAGCCCCAGCATTTT. The J gene is TRBJ1-5, the V gene TRBV2; 12 nucleotides agree with TRBD1. Losses at the gene ends were 7 bases for V and 5 bases for J; bases not matched to a gene: 3. The CDR3 has 14 amino acids. Germline values: CDR1 SNHLY, CDR2 FYNNEI.